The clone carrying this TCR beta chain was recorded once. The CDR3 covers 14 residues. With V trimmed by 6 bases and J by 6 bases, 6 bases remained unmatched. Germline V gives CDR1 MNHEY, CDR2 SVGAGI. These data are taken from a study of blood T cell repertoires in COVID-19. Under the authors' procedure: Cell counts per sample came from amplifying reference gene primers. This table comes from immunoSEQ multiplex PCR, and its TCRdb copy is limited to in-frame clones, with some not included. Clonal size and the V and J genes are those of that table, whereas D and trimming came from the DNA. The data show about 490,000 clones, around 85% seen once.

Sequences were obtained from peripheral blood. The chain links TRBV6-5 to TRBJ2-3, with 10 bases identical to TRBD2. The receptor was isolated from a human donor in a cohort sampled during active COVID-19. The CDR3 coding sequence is TGTGCCAGCAGGCGGGCTAGCGGGAGTGATACGCAGTATTTT. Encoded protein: CASRRASGSDTQYF.